Included here is one T cell receptor (beta chain) sequence, with context. Its antigen is not identified. Other nucleotide sequences from this sample produce the same CDR3. The data stem from a study of cytomegalovirus exposure and HLA in healthy donors. Study information: HLA-typed donors contributed around 88 million unique TCRs, which were held in an early data release. Study observations and caveats: Indistinguishable V segments, including TRBV6-2 and TRBV6-3, were excluded. A later analysis linked a missense variant in DCLRE1C to the trimming of TCR beta V and J genes.

In the PCR, 60 Vbeta and 13 Jbeta primers were used. In the original analysis: In a later analysis, the count reached 74 million or so unique TCR beta chains, with 8.5 million to 14 million shared. TCRdb keeps only in-frame clones here, not all; method: immunoSEQ multiplex PCR. V, J and clone size derive from that table, while D and trimming were established from the DNA sequence. The sample includes 150,000 or so clones, approximately 70% of them seen just once. Germline CDR1 is LNHDA and CDR2 is SQIVND (reference sequence). This CDR3 has 12 amino acids. The ends lost 8 bases at V and 3 bases at J; junction bases unmatched: 3.

The sample was PBMCs. The TCR comes from a woman aged 55-70 years in good health and CMV-seropositive. The chain combines TRBV19 with TRBJ2-5; 7 nucleotides agree with TRBD1. The CDR3 bases are TGTGCCAGTTCACAGGGGAAAGAGACCCAGTACTTC. It specifies CASSQGKETQYF. Looking up the rest from reference TRBV19 and TRBJ2-5 gives the full variable domain: DGGITQSPKYLFRKEGQNVTLSCEQNLNHDAMYWYRQDPGQGLRLIYYSQIVNDFQKGDIAEGYSVSREKKESFPLTVTSAQKNPTAFYLCASSQGKETQYFGPGTRLLVL.